A single T cell receptor (beta chain) is shown here with its context. The antigen is undetermined. The study reverse transcribed the entire isolated RNA, so it sequenced expressed TCRB transcripts. Only in-frame clones appear in the TCRdb table, and some are missing; sequencing was by immunoSEQ multiplex PCR. The data contain 230,000 or so clones, approximately 16% of them singletons. This sample was included in a study of beta chain features in type 1 diabetes. Overall study results and limits: Any role of HLA type in TCRB rearrangement remained unresolved here. There was a moderate but significant shortening of TCRB CDR3s in all four CD4+ subsets of Type 1 diabetes patients.

After removal of 0 bases from V and 6 bases from J, the junction contained 15 bases not matched to a gene. Germline loops: CDR1 SGDLS, CDR2 YYNGEE. The CDR3 sequence is 18 residues long. By way of CD45RO/CCR7/CD25/CD127/CD95/CD27, the CD4+ regulatory, stem cell-like memory, central memory and naive cells were sorted. The TCR was taken from a young man with type 1 diabetes. Material: naive CD4+ T cells from blood. The chain recombines TRBV9 with TRBJ2-1; 7 bases match TRBD1. CDR3 amino acids: CASSVALRTGVGGNEQFF. DNA of the CDR3: TGTGCCAGCAGCGTAGCCTTACGCACAGGGGTAGGGGGCAATGAGCAGTTCTTC.